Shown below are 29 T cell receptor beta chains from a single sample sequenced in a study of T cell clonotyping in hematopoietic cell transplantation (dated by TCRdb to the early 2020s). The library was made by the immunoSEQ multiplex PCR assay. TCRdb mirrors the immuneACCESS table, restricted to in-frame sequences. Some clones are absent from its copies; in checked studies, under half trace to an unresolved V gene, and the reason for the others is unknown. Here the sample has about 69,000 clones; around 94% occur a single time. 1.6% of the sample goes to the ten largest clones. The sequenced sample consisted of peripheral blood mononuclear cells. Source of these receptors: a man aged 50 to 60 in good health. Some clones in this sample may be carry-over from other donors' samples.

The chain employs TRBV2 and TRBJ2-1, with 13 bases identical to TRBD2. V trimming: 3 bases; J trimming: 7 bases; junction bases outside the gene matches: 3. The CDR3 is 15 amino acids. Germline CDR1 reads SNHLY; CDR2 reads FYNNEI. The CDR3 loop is CASSDPGLAGNEQFF. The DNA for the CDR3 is TGTGCCAGCAGTGACCCGGGACTAGCGGGAAATGAGCAGTTCTTC.

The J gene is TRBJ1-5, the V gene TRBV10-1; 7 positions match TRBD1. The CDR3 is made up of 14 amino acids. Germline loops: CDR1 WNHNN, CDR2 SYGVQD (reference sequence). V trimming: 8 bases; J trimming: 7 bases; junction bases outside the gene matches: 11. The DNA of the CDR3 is TGCGCCAGCCGCAGGGGGTTTAGTAGGCAGCCCCAGCATTTT. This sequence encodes CASRRGFSRQPQHF.

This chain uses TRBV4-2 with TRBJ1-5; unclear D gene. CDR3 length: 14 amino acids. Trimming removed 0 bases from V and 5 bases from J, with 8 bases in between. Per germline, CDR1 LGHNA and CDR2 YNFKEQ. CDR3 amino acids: CASSQDGSYQPQHF. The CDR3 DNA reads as TGTGCCAGCAGCCAAGATGGCAGTTATCAGCCCCAGCATTTT.

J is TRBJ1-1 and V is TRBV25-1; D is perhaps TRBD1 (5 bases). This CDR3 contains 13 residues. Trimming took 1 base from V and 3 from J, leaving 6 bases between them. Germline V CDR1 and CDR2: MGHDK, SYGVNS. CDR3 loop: CASSEWGDTEAFF. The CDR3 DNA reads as TGTGCCAGCAGTGAATGGGGGGACACTGAAGCTTTCTTT.

The CDR3 region has the DNA TGTGCCAGCAGCCCCAAGGGGGGCCGATACGAGCAGTACTTC. The encoded protein is CASSPKGGRYEQYF. This chain joins TRBV5-4 and TRBJ2-7; perhaps D is TRBD1 or TRBD2 (6 bases each). CDR3 length equals 14 residues. Germline V gene data show CDR1 as SGHNT and CDR2 as YYREEE (reference sequence). The V gene lost 4 bases and the J gene lost 4 bases, with 15 bases spanning the gap. The full variable domain, rest sourced from reference TRBV5-4 and TRBJ2-7, is ETGVTQSPTHLIKTRGQQVTLRCSSQSGHNTVSWYQQALGQGPQFIFQYYREEENGRGNFPPRFSGLQFPNYSSELNVNALELDDSALYLCASSPKGGRYEQYFGPGTRLTVT.

The CDR3 DNA reads TGTGCCAGCAGCTTAGCAGCTAGCGGGAGGGCCGGCACCGGGGAGCTGTTTTTT. Translation gives CASSLAASGRAGTGELFF. The gene calls are TRBV7-2 and TRBJ2-2, with TRBD2 matching over 12 bases. Looked up from germline, CDR1 is SGHTA and CDR2 is FQGNSA. The CDR3 loop spans 18 amino acids. Unmatched junction bases numbered 6, after V lost 0 bases and J lost 4 bases.

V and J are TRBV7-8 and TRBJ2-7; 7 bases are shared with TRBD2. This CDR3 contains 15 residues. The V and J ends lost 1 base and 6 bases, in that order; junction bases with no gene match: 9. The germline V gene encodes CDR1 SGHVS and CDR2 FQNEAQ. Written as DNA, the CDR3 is TGTGCCAGCAGCTTAGAATTGACTAGCCGTGGCGAGCAGTACTTC. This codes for CASSLELTSRGEQYF.

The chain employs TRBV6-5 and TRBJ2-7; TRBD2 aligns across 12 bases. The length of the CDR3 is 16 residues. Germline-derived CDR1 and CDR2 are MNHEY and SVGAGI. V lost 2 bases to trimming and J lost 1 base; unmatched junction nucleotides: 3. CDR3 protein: CASSYRTSGVSYEQYF. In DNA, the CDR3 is TGTGCCAGCAGTTACCGGACTAGCGGGGTTTCCTACGAGCAGTACTTC.

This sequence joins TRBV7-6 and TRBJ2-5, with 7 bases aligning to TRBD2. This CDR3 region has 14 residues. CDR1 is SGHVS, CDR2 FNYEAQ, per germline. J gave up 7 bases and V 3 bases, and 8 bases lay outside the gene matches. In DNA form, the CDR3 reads TGTGCCAGCAGCTTGCAAGGGGAGGGCGGGACCCAGTACTTC. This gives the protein CASSLQGEGGTQYF.

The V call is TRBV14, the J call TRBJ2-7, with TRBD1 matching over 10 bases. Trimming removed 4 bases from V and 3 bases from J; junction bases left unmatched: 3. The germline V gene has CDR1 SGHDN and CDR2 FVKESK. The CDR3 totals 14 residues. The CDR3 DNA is TGTGCCAGCAGCCGTGGGACAGGGGTCTACGAGCAGTACTTC. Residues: CASSRGTGVYEQYF. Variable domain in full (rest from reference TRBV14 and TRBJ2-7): EAGVTQFPSHSVIEKGQTVTLRCDPISGHDNLYWYRRVMGKEIKFLLHFVKESKQDESGMPNNRFLAERTGGTYSTLKVQPAELEDSGVYFCASSRGTGVYEQYFGPGTRLTVT.

In DNA, the CDR3 is TGTGCCAGCAGTGCCTCCCAGGGAGCTAACTATGGCTACACCTTC. Amino acids: CASSASQGANYGYTF. This rearrangement joins TRBV6-5 to TRBJ1-2; tentatively, D is TRBD1 (5 bases). CDR1 MNHEY and CDR2 SVGAGI come from the germline V gene. The CDR3 contains 15 residues. V lost 5 bases and J 0 bases, leaving 13 bases between the germline ends.

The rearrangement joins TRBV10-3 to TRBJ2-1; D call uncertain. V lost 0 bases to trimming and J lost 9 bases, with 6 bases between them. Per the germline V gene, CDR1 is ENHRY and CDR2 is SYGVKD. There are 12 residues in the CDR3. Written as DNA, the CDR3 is TGTGCCATCAGTGAGTCTAACGCTGAGCAGTTCTTC. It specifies CAISESNAEQFF.

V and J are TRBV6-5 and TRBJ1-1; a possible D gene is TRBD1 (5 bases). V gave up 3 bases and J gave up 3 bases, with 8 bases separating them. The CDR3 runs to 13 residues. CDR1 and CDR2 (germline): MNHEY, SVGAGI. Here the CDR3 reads CASSYEGHTEAFF. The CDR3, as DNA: TGTGCCAGCAGTTATGAGGGACACACTGAAGCTTTCTTT.

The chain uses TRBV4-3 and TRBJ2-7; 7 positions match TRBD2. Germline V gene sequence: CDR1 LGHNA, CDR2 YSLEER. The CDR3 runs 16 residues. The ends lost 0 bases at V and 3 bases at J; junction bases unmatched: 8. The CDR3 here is CASSQDWLAELYEQYF. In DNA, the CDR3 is TGCGCCAGCAGCCAAGATTGGCTAGCGGAGCTCTACGAGCAGTACTTC.

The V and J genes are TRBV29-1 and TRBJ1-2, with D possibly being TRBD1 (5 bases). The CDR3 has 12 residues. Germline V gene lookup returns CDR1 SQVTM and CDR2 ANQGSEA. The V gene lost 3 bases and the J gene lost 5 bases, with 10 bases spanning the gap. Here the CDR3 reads CSVDSGNYGYTF. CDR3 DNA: TGCAGCGTTGATTCAGGGAATTATGGCTACACCTTC.

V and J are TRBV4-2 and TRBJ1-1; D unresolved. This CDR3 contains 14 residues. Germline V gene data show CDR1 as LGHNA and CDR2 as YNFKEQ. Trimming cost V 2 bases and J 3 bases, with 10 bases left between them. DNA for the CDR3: TGTGCCAGCAGCCAAATGCCGGGAGACACTGAAGCTTTCTTT. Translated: CASSQMPGDTEAFF.

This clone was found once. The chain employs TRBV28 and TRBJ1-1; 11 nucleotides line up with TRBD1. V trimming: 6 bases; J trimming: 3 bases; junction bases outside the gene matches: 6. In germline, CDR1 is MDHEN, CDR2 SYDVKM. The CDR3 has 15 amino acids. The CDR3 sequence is CASRRTGGADTEAFF. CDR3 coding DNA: TGTGCCAGCAGACGGACAGGGGGCGCGGACACTGAAGCTTTCTTT.

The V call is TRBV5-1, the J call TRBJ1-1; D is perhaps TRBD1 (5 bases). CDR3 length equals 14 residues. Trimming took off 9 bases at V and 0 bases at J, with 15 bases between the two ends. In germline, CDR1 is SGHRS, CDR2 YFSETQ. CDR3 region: CATSSGTVNTEAFF. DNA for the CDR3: TGCGCCACCTCATCCGGGACGGTGAACACTGAAGCTTTCTTT.

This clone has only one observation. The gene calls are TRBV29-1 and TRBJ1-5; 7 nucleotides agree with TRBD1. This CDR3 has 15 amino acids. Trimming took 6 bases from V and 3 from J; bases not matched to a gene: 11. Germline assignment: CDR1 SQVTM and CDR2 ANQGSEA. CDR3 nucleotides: TGCAGCGTCAGGACAGGTCCGGGCGACAATCAGCCCCAGCATTTT. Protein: CSVRTGPGDNQPQHF.

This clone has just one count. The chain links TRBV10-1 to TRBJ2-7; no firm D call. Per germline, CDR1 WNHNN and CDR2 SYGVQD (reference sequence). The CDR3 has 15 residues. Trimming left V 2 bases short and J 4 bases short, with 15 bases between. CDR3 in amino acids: CASSEPTRHYYEQYF. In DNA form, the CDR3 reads TGCGCCAGCAGTGAGCCGACGAGACATTATTACGAGCAGTACTTC.

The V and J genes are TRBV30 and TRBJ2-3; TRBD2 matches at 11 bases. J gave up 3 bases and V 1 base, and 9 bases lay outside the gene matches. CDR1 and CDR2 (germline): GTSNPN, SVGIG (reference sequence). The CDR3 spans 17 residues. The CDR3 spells CAWSEKLAGVITDTQYF. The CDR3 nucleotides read TGTGCCTGGAGTGAGAAACTAGCGGGAGTAATAACAGATACGCAGTATTTT.

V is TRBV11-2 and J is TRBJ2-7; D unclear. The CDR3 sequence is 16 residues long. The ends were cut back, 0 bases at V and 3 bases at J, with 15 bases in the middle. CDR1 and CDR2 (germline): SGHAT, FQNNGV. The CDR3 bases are TGTGCCAGCAGCTTAGATCAAGGCGACCCAGACTACGAGCAGTACTTC. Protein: CASSLDQGDPDYEQYF.

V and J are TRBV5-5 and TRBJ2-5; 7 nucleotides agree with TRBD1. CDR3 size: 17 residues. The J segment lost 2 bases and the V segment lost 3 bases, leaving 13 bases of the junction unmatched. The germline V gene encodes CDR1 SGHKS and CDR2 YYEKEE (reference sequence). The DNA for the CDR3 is TGTGCCAGCAGCTCGACCACTCCGGGACAGATACAAGAGACCCAGTACTTC. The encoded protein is CASSSTTPGQIQETQYF.

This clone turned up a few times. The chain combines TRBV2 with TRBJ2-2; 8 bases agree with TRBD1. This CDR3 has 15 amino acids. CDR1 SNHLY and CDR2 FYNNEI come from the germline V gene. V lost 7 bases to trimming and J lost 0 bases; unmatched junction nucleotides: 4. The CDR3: CASKRTGTNTGELFF. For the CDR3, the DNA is TGTGCCAGCAAAAGGACAGGGACGAACACCGGGGAGCTGTTTTTT.

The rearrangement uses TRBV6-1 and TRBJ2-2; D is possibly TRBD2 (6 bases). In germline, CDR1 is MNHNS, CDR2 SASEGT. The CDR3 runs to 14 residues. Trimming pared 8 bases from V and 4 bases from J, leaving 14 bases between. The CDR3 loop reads CASHRLVGTGELFF. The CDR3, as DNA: TGTGCCAGCCATAGACTAGTCGGCACCGGGGAGCTGTTTTTT.

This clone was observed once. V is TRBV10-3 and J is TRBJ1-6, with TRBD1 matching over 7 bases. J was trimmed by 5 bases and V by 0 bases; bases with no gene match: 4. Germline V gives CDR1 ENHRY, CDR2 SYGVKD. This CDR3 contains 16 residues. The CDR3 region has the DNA TGTGCCATCAGTGAGTCCGATGGGACAGATAATTCACCCCTCCACTTT. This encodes CAISESDGTDNSPLHF.

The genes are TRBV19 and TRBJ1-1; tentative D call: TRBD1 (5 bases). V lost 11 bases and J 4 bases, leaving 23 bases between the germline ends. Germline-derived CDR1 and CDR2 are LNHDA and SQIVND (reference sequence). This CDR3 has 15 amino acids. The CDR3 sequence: CASSLRGSTGTEAFF. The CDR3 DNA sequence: TGTGCCTCCTCCTTAAGGGGCAGCACGGGCACTGAAGCTTTCTTT.

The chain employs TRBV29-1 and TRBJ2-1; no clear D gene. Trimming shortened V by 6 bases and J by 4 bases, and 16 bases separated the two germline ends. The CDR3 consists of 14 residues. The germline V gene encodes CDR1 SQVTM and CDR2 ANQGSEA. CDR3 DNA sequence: TGCAGCGTAGCCGCGATGGTGATATACAATGAGCAGTTCTTC. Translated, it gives CSVAAMVIYNEQFF.

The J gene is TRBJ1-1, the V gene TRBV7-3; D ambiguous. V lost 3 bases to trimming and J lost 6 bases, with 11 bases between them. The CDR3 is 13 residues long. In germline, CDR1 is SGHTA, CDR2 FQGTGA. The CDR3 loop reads CASSLEASAEAFF. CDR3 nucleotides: TGTGCCAGCAGCTTGGAGGCGAGCGCTGAAGCTTTCTTT.